This T cell receptor beta chain appears in the sequencing data of a study of blood T cell repertoires in COVID-19. The wider study: From the United States, Italy and Spain came samples of acute and convalescent COVID-19.

In its sample, this clone was seen once. Repertoires were generated with immunoSEQ multiplex PCR, while TCRdb's copy carries only in-frame clones and drops some. The sample lists 200,000 to 300,000 clones; approximately 80% were seen once. Germline assignment: CDR1 SGHTA and CDR2 FQGNSA. The ends lost 4 bases at V and 5 bases at J; junction bases unmatched: 4. The CDR3 loop spans 13 amino acids. The V gene is TRBV7-2, the J gene TRBJ2-7; 8 bases map to TRBD2. Material for sequencing was peripheral blood. This TCR came from a woman in her 70s with acute or convalescent COVID-19. The CDR3 nucleotides are TGTGCCAGCAGCTCTCCGGGAGGGAACGAGCAGTACTTC. Amino acids: CASSSPGGNEQYF.